Listed below are T cell receptor beta chains from one sample, sequenced in a study of technical replicates of blood from four donors. Only in-frame clones appear in the TCRdb table, and some are missing; sequencing was by immunoSEQ multiplex PCR. Seen here are about 72,000 clones, around 95% observed once, and the top ten hold about 0.25%. Source material: T cells isolated from PBMCs. All receptors come from a human donor in good health. CDR3s include the opening cysteine and the closing phenylalanine or tryptophan. D genes are given only for firm matches. Not all rows give a size; the values are once, few, many and, for expanded clones, a class.

d_call	v_call	j_call	clone_size	cdr3_nt	cdr3_aa
.	TRBV28	TRBJ2-7	.	TGTGCCAGCAGTTTATGGGGTAGCGGCTACGAGCAGTACTTC	CASSLWGSGYEQYF
TRBD2	TRBV19	TRBJ2-2	.	TGTGCCAGTAGTACCAGGACTAGCGGGAACACCGGGGAGCTGTTTTTT	CASSTRTSGNTGELFF
TRBD2	TRBV15	TRBJ2-5	.	TGTGCCACCAGCAGAGAACTTAAGCGGGAAACAGGAGAGACCCAGTACTTC	CATSRELKRETGETQYF
.	TRBV11-1	TRBJ2-4	.	TGTGCCAGCAGCTCGTCGGGTGGAGCCAAAAACATTCAGTACTTC	CASSSSGGAKNIQYF
TRBD1	TRBV10-3	TRBJ2-7	.	TGTGCCATCAGTGACTCGGGACAGGGGGCTTACGAGCAGTACTTC	CAISDSGQGAYEQYF
TRBD1	TRBV14	TRBJ1-2	few	TGTGCCAGCAGCCAAGTTGGGACAGATGGCTACACCTTC	CASSQVGTDGYTF
TRBD1	TRBV5-5	TRBJ2-1	.	TGTGCCAGCAGCCCGACAGGGGGGGGTGAGCAGTTCTTC	CASSPTGGGEQFF
.	TRBV29-1	TRBJ2-3	.	TGCAGCGTTGAAAGCCCCTATGAAGATACGCAGTATTTT	CSVESPYEDTQYF
.	TRBV9	TRBJ1-2	.	TGTGCCAGCAGCGCCGTACAGGGAAGTTTCTATGGCTACACCTTC	CASSAVQGSFYGYTF
TRBD2	TRBV14	TRBJ2-4	once	TGTGCCAGCAGCCAAGAATTCCTAGCGGGAGCTAAGAGAGCCAAAAACATTCAGTACTTC	CASSQEFLAGAKRAKNIQYF
TRBD2	TRBV6-4	TRBJ2-1	.	TGTGCCACCGCTAGCGGGAGGGGGAATGAGCAGTTCTTC	CATASGRGNEQFF
.	TRBV1	TRBJ2-1	.	TGCACCAGCAGCCGACAACCGGGACTAGCCTACAATGAGCAGTTCTTC	CTSSRQPGLAYNEQFF
TRBD1	TRBV5-6	TRBJ1-6	.	TGTGCCAGCAGCTTCGGGACAGGGATTAATTCACCCCTCCACTTT	CASSFGTGINSPLHF
.	TRBV2	TRBJ1-3	once	TGTGCCAGCAGTGTAGGGGCCCCCGTCTCTGGAAACACCATATATTTT	CASSVGAPVSGNTIYF